This TCR beta chain was recovered during a study of T cell clonotyping in hematopoietic cell transplantation. Study information: Pretransplant recipient samples were taken after cytoreduction. Study results and limitations: No sorting was done, leaving CD4 and CD8 contributions mixed. Higher Inverse Simpson Index values in graft donor and pretransplant recipient predicted broader posttransplant TCR diversity.

This sample's time point: recipient sample about 28 days before transplant, after cytoreduction. Produced via immunoSEQ multiplex PCR; TCRdb's table is partial and in-frame only. Among around 16,000 clones listed, roughly 93% were seen once. Concerning this clone itself: What it recognizes is unknown.

The clonotype comes from a young man with biphenotypic leukemia. Some clones in this sample may be carry-over from other donors' samples. The sequencing used peripheral blood mononuclear cells, collected before stem cell transplant.

The CDR3 region is CASSLGMARTDTQYF. The CDR3, as DNA: TGCGCCAGCAGCTTGGGTATGGCCAGGACAGATACGCAGTATTTT. The gene calls are TRBV5-1 and TRBJ2-3; no definite D call. Trimming took off 0 bases at V and 3 bases at J, with 11 bases between the two ends. This CDR3 spans 15 amino acids. Germline assignment: CDR1 SGHRS and CDR2 YFSETQ.